A single sample gave rise to the 26 T cell receptor beta chains below, sequenced in a study of T cells in localized non-small cell lung cancer (TCRdb year 2020). Library preparation employed the immunoSEQ multiplex PCR assay. Drawn from immuneACCESS, this table holds only the in-frame rearrangements with V and J called that TCRdb kept. Clones are partly lost; checked studies trace under half to an unresolved V gene and leave the rest unexplained. The sample table contains 12,000 or so clones; only one count was recorded for over 70% of them. The top ten constitute roughly 18% of the sample. The sequenced sample was peripheral blood, obtained before any cancer treatment. The receptor source for this set is a male donor aged 60 or over with stage I lung adenocarcinoma.

This clone turned up a few times. The chain joins TRBV4-3 to TRBJ2-1, with 11 bases lining up with TRBD2. The V and J ends lost 5 bases and 0 bases, in that order; junction bases with no gene match: 21. Germline V gene data show CDR1 as LGHNA and CDR2 as YSLEER. The CDR3 has 22 amino acids. CDR3 residues: CASSAGSISGRAYTLSYNEQFF. CDR3 bases: TGCGCCAGCAGCGCCGGGAGTATTAGCGGGAGGGCCTACACCCTCTCCTACAATGAGCAGTTCTTC.

The J gene is TRBJ2-3, the V gene TRBV29-1; D is uncertain. Trimming removed 6 bases at V and 3 bases at J, with 7 bases between. The CDR3 is 11 amino acids. Germline V gene data show CDR1 as SQVTM and CDR2 as ANQGSEA. CDR3 sequence: CSVRLTDTQYF. Written as DNA, the CDR3 is TGCAGCGTGCGACTGACAGATACGCAGTATTTT.

The chain employs TRBV6-1 and TRBJ1-5; D remains unclear. Germline V gene sequence: CDR1 MNHNS, CDR2 SASEGT. Trimming removed 0 bases from V and 7 bases from J, with 13 bases in between. The CDR3 consists of 15 residues. As DNA, the CDR3 is TGTGCCAGCAGTGAAGCCATGGTCGTCGGGCAGCCCCAGCATTTT. As protein: CASSEAMVVGQPQHF.

The rearrangement links TRBV2 to TRBJ2-3; 7 bases match TRBD2. The CDR3 totals 16 residues. Germline lookup yields CDR1 SNHLY and CDR2 FYNNEI. V gave up 4 bases and J gave up 2 bases; unmatched junction bases: 9. The CDR3 DNA follows: TGTGCCAGCAGTGCGATAGCGGGTGGAGTCACAGATACGCAGTATTTT. Translating gives CASSAIAGGVTDTQYF.

This clone was seen just once. The V and J genes are TRBV19 and TRBJ2-2; D unclear. Germline V gene data show CDR1 as LNHDA and CDR2 as SQIVND (reference sequence). This CDR3 has 15 residues. V was clipped by 5 bases and J by 8 bases, with 18 bases between them. CDR3 nucleotides: TGTGCCAGTAGTCCCTCTCAGAGCAGCCCGGGGGAGCTGTTTTTT. The encoded protein is CASSPSQSSPGELFF.

The chain joins TRBV7-8 to TRBJ2-3; D unresolved. The CDR3 runs 13 residues. CDR1 is SGHVS and CDR2 is FQNEAQ in the germline V gene. Trimming removed 5 bases at V and 4 bases at J, with 10 bases between. CDR3 region: CASSKLGPDTQYF. For the CDR3, the DNA is TGTGCCAGCAGCAAACTCGGACCAGATACGCAGTATTTT.

The rearrangement links TRBV5-1 to TRBJ1-5, with 10 bases fitting TRBD1. This CDR3 spans 14 amino acids. J was trimmed by 5 bases and V by 4 bases; bases with no gene match: 3. The germline V gene has CDR1 SGHRS and CDR2 YFSETQ. Written as DNA, the CDR3 is TGCGCCAGCAGCCTAGGACAGGGGGATCAGCCCCAGCATTTT. It translates to CASSLGQGDQPQHF.

This chain links TRBV18 with TRBJ1-1, with D unresolved. This CDR3 is 14 amino acids long. V lost 3 bases to trimming and J lost 8 bases, with 16 bases between them. Germline V gives CDR1 KGHSH, CDR2 LQKENI. CDR3 sequence reads: CASSPRVDPKEAFF. CDR3 bases: TGTGCCAGCTCACCTCGGGTTGATCCGAAGGAAGCTTTCTTT.

The genes are TRBV7-9 and TRBJ1-1; D call uncertain. Between the trimmed V and J ends, which lost 4 bases and 1 base, there was a span of 7 bases. This CDR3 spans 13 amino acids. Germline lookup yields CDR1 SEHNR and CDR2 FQNEAQ (reference sequence). The CDR3 bases are TGTGCCAGCAGCTCTCGCAGGAACACTGAAGCTTTCTTT. Amino acid sequence: CASSSRRNTEAFF.

This clone was seen more than once but under ten times. This chain links TRBV27 with TRBJ1-1; 9 bases are a match to TRBD1. J lost 10 bases, V lost 6 bases, and 12 bases had no gene match. Per germline, CDR1 MNHEY and CDR2 SMNVEV (reference sequence). This CDR3 region has 14 residues. For the CDR3, the DNA is TGTGCCAGCAGCCAACAGGGGGCGCAGAAATTAGCTTTCTTT. This translates into CASSQQGAQKLAFF.

This chain joins TRBV9 and TRBJ1-1; D is perhaps TRBD1 (5 bases). The CDR3 extends over 18 amino acids. V lost 1 base and J lost 1, with 20 bases in between. Germline V lookup: CDR1 SGDLS, CDR2 YYNGEE. In DNA, the CDR3 is TGTGCCAGCAGCGTAACCTGGGGGAGGGGCACAGGGAACACTGAAGCTTTCTTT. Translating it yields CASSVTWGRGTGNTEAFF. The full variable domain, rest sourced from reference TRBV9 and TRBJ1-1, is DSGVTQTPKHLITATGQRVTLRCSPRSGDLSVYWYQQSLDQGLQFLIQYYNGEERAKGNILERFSAQQFPDLHSELNLSSLELGDSALYFCASSVTWGRGTGNTEAFFGQGTRLTVV.

Only a few counts were recorded for this clone. The chain has TRBV7-8 and TRBJ2-7; TRBD1 aligns across 7 bases. CDR3 length equals 15 residues. CDR1 is SGHVS, CDR2 FQNEAQ, per germline. With 1 base clipped from V and 5 bases from J, the junction kept 8 bases outside the gene matches. The CDR3 DNA reads TGTGCCAGCAGCTTAGACCGGACAGGCCACGACGAGCAGTACTTC. Amino acid sequence: CASSLDRTGHDEQYF.

V gene TRBV28 combines with J gene TRBJ2-1, with 9 positions matching TRBD1. Per germline, CDR1 MDHEN and CDR2 SYDVKM. The junction had 11 bases not matched to a gene; V was cut back by 5 bases and J by 6 bases. The length of the CDR3 is 16 residues. Here the CDR3 DNA reads TGTGCCAGCAGTCTTTTGGGACAGGGATTTTTCAATGAGCAGTTCTTC. Its translation is CASSLLGQGFFNEQFF.

J is TRBJ2-3 and V is TRBV23-1, with TRBD1 matching 7 bases. TRBV23-1 is flagged as an ORF with uncertain function. The CDR3 spans 16 residues. Trimming removed 3 bases from V and 0 bases from J; junction bases left unmatched: 6. CDR3 DNA: TGCGCCAGCAGTCAGGGGGACAGAAATAGCACAGATACGCAGTATTTT. Its translation: CASSQGDRNSTDTQYF.

The chain joins TRBV6-1 to TRBJ1-2, with a tentative D call TRBD1 (5 bases). The CDR3 runs to 13 residues. CDR1 MNHNS and CDR2 SASEGT come from the germline V gene. V lost 8 bases, J lost 5 bases, and 15 bases lay in between. CDR3 bases: TGTGCCAGCGACAGTACTAGTAGGTATGGCTACACCTTC. Translation: CASDSTSRYGYTF.

V and J are TRBV7-2 and TRBJ2-3; TRBD1 matches at 8 bases. The germline gives CDR1 SGHTA, CDR2 FQGNSA. The CDR3 extends over 19 amino acids. The junction had 16 bases not matched to a gene; V was cut back by 5 bases and J by 0 bases. CDR3 sequence (DNA): TGTGCCAGCAGCCCCAGGGGGACAGGACTAACCCATAGCACAGATACGCAGTATTTT. This codes for CASSPRGTGLTHSTDTQYF.

The chain uses TRBV19 and TRBJ1-6, with 7 bases lining up with TRBD1. Germline values: CDR1 LNHDA, CDR2 SQIVND (reference sequence). CDR3 length equals 14 residues. V shed 10 bases, J shed 6 bases, and the junction held 9 bases outside the gene matches. CDR3 region: CATQGQAFNSPLHF. Written as DNA, the CDR3 is TGTGCCACTCAAGGACAGGCCTTTAATTCACCCCTCCACTTT. Looking up the rest from reference TRBV19 and TRBJ1-6 gives the full variable domain: DGGITQSPKYLFRKEGQNVTLSCEQNLNHDAMYWYRQDPGQGLRLIYYSQIVNDFQKGDIAEGYSVSREKKESFPLTVTSAQKNPTAFYLCATQGQAFNSPLHFGNGTRLTVT.

The sample holds one count of this clone. This chain connects TRBV28 to TRBJ2-1; tentative D call: TRBD2 (6 bases). The V and J ends lost 2 bases and 4 bases respectively, with 12 bases between them. The V gene's germline CDR1 is MDHEN and CDR2 SYDVKM. CDR3 length: 15 residues. The CDR3 DNA reads as TGTGCCAGCAGTTTAGCGGGGACGGGGTACAATGAGCAGTTCTTC. This gives the protein CASSLAGTGYNEQFF.

The V gene is TRBV11-1, the J gene TRBJ2-3; TRBD2 aligns across 12 bases. The CDR3 is made up of 16 amino acids. CDR1 is SGHAT, CDR2 FQDESV, per germline (reference sequence). The junction had 3 bases not matched to a gene; V was cut back by 1 base and J by 4 bases. The CDR3 reads CASSLELAGGSDTQYF. The DNA of the CDR3 is TGTGCCAGCAGCTTAGAACTAGCGGGAGGATCAGATACGCAGTATTTT.

V and J are TRBV9 and TRBJ1-1, with D perhaps TRBD1 (6 bases). The CDR3 loop spans 13 amino acids. Germline V lookup: CDR1 SGDLS, CDR2 YYNGEE. Trimming pared 0 bases from V and 11 bases from J, leaving 14 bases between. DNA for the CDR3: TGTGCCAGCAGCGTAGAACCCAGGGGTGGTGCTTTCTTT. It is translated as CASSVEPRGGAFF.

This clone showed up just a few times. The chain uses TRBV5-1 and TRBJ2-2, with TRBD2 matching over 8 bases. J gave up 1 base and V 8 bases, and 4 bases lay outside the gene matches. The CDR3 totals 14 residues. From germline, CDR1 is SGHRS and CDR2 YFSETQ. The CDR3 DNA follows: TGCGCCAGTCAACTAGCGGTGAACACCGGGGAGCTGTTTTTT. Translation: CASQLAVNTGELFF.

This rearrangement joins TRBV28 to TRBJ2-5; D possibly corresponds to TRBD2 (5 bases). V was clipped by 3 bases and J by 10 bases, with 21 bases between them. CDR1 and CDR2 from the germline V gene are MDHEN and SYDVKM. The CDR3 is 15 amino acids. The DNA for the CDR3 is TGTGCCAGCAGTTTTTTCCGGGCCCGTGAGAGGGACCAGTACTTC. Its protein product is CASSFFRARERDQYF.

The chain links TRBV5-4 to TRBJ1-3; 8 nucleotides align to TRBD1. The trim removed 1 base at V and 0 bases at J, leaving 3 bases unmatched. The CDR3 extends over 16 amino acids. Per the germline V gene, CDR1 is SGHNT and CDR2 is YYREEE (reference sequence). This chain's CDR3 is CASSLPGGNSGNTIYF. CDR3 coding DNA: TGTGCCAGCAGCTTGCCAGGGGGCAACTCTGGAAACACCATATATTTT. The entire variable domain, with the rest obtained from reference TRBV5-4 and TRBJ1-3, is as follows: ETGVTQSPTHLIKTRGQQVTLRCSSQSGHNTVSWYQQALGQGPQFIFQYYREEENGRGNFPPRFSGLQFPNYSSELNVNALELDDSALYLCASSLPGGNSGNTIYFGEGSWLTVV.

This clone has just one count. J is TRBJ2-1 and V is TRBV5-6, with D unresolved. Germline V gene sequence: CDR1 SGHDT, CDR2 YYEEEE. V lost 0 bases and J lost 8, with 3 bases in between. The CDR3 sequence is 11 residues long. CDR3 protein: CASSLDYEQFF. The CDR3 region has the DNA TGTGCCAGCAGCTTGGACTATGAGCAGTTCTTC.

The V gene is TRBV7-3, the J gene TRBJ2-3; 7 nucleotides align to TRBD1. V dropped 3 bases and J dropped 4; count of bases not matched to a gene: 4. Germline V CDR1 and CDR2: SGHTA, FQGTGA. This CDR3 region has 14 residues. CDR3 in amino acids: CASSLGQRADTQYF. CDR3 bases: TGTGCCAGCAGCTTGGGACAGCGAGCAGATACGCAGTATTTT.

The chain links TRBV29-1 to TRBJ1-2, with D tentatively TRBD1 (5 bases). CDR3 length: 11 amino acids. Per germline, CDR1 SQVTM and CDR2 ANQGSEA. Here the CDR3 DNA reads TGCAGGGCCGGACACGACTATGGCTACACCTTC. It specifies CRAGHDYGYTF.